Listed here are 11 T cell receptor beta chains from one sample, sequenced in a study of cytomegalovirus exposure and HLA in healthy donors. 60 Vbeta and 13 Jbeta primers were used in PCR. The assay was immunoSEQ multiplex PCR, and TCRdb's table has in-frame clones only and misses some. This sample has about 120,000 clones; roughly 77% occur once, and the top ten carry around 1.8%. Specimen: PBMCs. The receptor set was obtained from a man between 18 and 29 years old in good health and CMV-seronegative.

CDR3 sequence: CASSRDRGNEKLFF. CDR3 bases: TGTGCCAGCTCCCGGGACAGGGGGAATGAAAAACTGTTTTTT. The chain employs TRBV18 and TRBJ1-4; 11 bases are shared with TRBD1. V gave up 6 bases and J gave up 5 bases; unmatched junction bases: 2. This CDR3 has 14 residues. Per the germline V gene, CDR1 is KGHSH and CDR2 is LQKENI. Full variable domain (remainder filled in from reference TRBV18 and TRBJ1-4): NAGVMQNPRHLVRRRGQEARLRCSPMKGHSHVYWYRQLPEEGLKFMVYLQKENIIDESGMPKERFSAEFPKEGPSILRIQQVVRGDSAAYFCASSRDRGNEKLFFGSGTQLSVL.

The chain links TRBV5-1 to TRBJ2-5, with 8 positions matching TRBD1. CDR1 and CDR2 (germline): SGHRS, YFSETQ. This CDR3 region has 15 residues. Trimming cost V 0 bases and J 7 bases; bases outside gene matches: 8. This CDR3 reads CASSLEQGGLGTQYF. The DNA for the CDR3 is TGCGCCAGCAGCTTGGAACAGGGGGGTTTGGGGACCCAGTACTTC.

This clone was seen only once. V usage is TRBV5-1 and J usage is TRBJ2-5; 10 bases align to TRBD2. The CDR3 is made up of 16 amino acids. V lost 4 bases to trimming and J lost 5 bases; unmatched junction nucleotides: 11. The germline V gene has CDR1 SGHRS and CDR2 YFSETQ. The CDR3: CASSALAGVGRETQYF. The CDR3 DNA follows: TGCGCCAGCAGCGCCCTAGCGGGGGTAGGACGGGAGACCCAGTACTTC. Full variable domain (remainder filled in from reference TRBV5-1 and TRBJ2-5): KAGVTQTPRYLIKTRGQQVTLSCSPISGHRSVSWYQQTPGQGLQFLFEYFSETQRNKGNFPGRFSGRQFSNSRSEMNVSTLELGDSALYLCASSALAGVGRETQYFGPGTRLLVL.

The chain couples TRBV9 to TRBJ2-1; D call uncertain. CDR1 and CDR2 from the germline V gene are SGDLS and YYNGEE. This CDR3 region has 15 residues. V gave up 6 bases and J gave up 6 bases, with 19 bases separating them. In DNA, the CDR3 is TGTGCCAGCACCCCCTTTGAGAGTCCTCGCAATGAGCAGTTCTTC. This gives the protein CASTPFESPRNEQFF.

The J gene is TRBJ2-5, the V gene TRBV2; TRBD1 agrees at 10 bases. From germline, CDR1 is SNHLY and CDR2 FYNNEI. The trim removed 6 bases at V and 4 bases at J, leaving 8 bases unmatched. The CDR3 contains 15 residues. This CDR3 is CASSPRGTGVETQYF. The DNA for the CDR3 is TGTGCCAGCAGCCCGCGAGGGACAGGGGTAGAGACCCAGTACTTC.

The V and J genes are TRBV2 and TRBJ1-2; D uncertain. V lost 7 bases, J lost 3 bases, and 9 bases lay in between. Looked up from germline, CDR1 is SNHLY and CDR2 is FYNNEI. The CDR3 is made up of 12 amino acids. CDR3 nucleotide sequence: TGTGCCAGCAAGCAGGCCGACTATGGCTACACCTTC. This gives the protein CASKQADYGYTF.

In its sample, this clone was seen a few times. V and J are TRBV5-6 and TRBJ2-7, with 8 bases lining up with TRBD1. V lost 4 bases to trimming and J lost 3 bases; unmatched junction nucleotides: 3. This CDR3 is 13 amino acids long. Germline lookup yields CDR1 SGHDT and CDR2 YYEEEE. This CDR3 reads CASSQGASYEQYF. CDR3 coding DNA: TGTGCCAGCAGCCAGGGGGCCAGCTACGAGCAGTACTTC.

The rearrangement links TRBV6-5 to TRBJ2-1, with D perhaps TRBD1 (5 bases). Trimming took off 8 bases at V and 0 bases at J, with 8 bases between the two ends. Germline CDR1 and CDR2: MNHEY and SVGAGI. CDR3 length: 13 residues. The CDR3 here is CASQGFSYNEQFF. The CDR3 DNA reads TGTGCCAGCCAGGGTTTCTCCTACAATGAGCAGTTCTTC.

The sample holds one count of this clone. The CDR3 loop is CASSLVPDSEQYF. The CDR3, as DNA: TGTGCCAGCAGCTTGGTTCCGGACAGCGAGCAGTACTTC. The V gene is TRBV5-6, the J gene TRBJ2-7; maybe TRBD1 (6 bases). V was clipped by 0 bases and J by 6 bases, with 10 bases between them. The CDR3 runs 13 residues. Germline V gives CDR1 SGHDT, CDR2 YYEEEE.

The chain is built from TRBV5-1 and TRBJ2-7; D is unclear. The length of the CDR3 is 15 residues. The germline gives CDR1 SGHRS, CDR2 YFSETQ. Trimming stripped 0 bases from V and 0 bases from J, with 10 bases between. The CDR3 loop is CASSLVASSSYEQYF. DNA of the CDR3: TGCGCCAGCAGCTTGGTAGCTTCTAGCTCCTACGAGCAGTACTTC.

This rearrangement joins TRBV13 to TRBJ2-5, with 7 bases that match TRBD2. The end of the DNA fits TRBJ2-7 better, so the J call may be wrong. This CDR3 is built from 17 residues. CDR1 is PRHDT and CDR2 is FYEKMQ in the germline V gene (reference sequence). CDR3 sequence reads: CASSSPYGLAAPYEQYF. CDR3 bases: TGTGCCAGCAGCTCACCCTACGGGCTAGCGGCACCCTACGAGCAGTACTTC.